The 20 T cell receptor beta chains in this list originate from one sample, sequenced in a study of blood T cell repertoires in COVID-19. This table comes from immunoSEQ multiplex PCR, and its TCRdb copy is limited to in-frame clones, with some not included. The data show 100,000 or so clones, about 88% seen once. The sample comprised peripheral blood. The receptors stem from a man aged 25 to 40 in a cohort sampled during active COVID-19.

The V call is TRBV2, the J call TRBJ2-5; no clear D gene. The CDR3 has 12 residues. With 5 bases removed from V and 5 bases from J, the gap between germline ends came to 9 bases. Germline V gives CDR1 SNHLY, CDR2 FYNNEI. The CDR3 spells CASSTPRETQYF. In DNA form, the CDR3 reads TGTGCCAGCAGTACTCCTCGGGAGACCCAGTACTTC. The variable domain in full, completed from reference TRBV2 and TRBJ2-5, reads EPEVTQTPSHQVTQMGQEVILRCVPISNHLYFYWYRQILGQKVEFLVSFYNNEISEKSEIFDDQFSVERPDGSNFTLKIRSTKLEDSAMYFCASSTPRETQYFGPGTRLLVL.

As to this clone: Other nucleotide sequences from this sample produce the same CDR3. DNA for the CDR3: TGTGCCAGCAGCTTGGACAGGGGGCGCGAGCAGTACTTC. Residues: CASSLDRGREQYF. The gene calls are TRBV5-4 and TRBJ2-7; TRBD1 aligns across 9 bases. Germline V gives CDR1 SGHNT, CDR2 YYREEE (reference sequence). The junction had 1 base not matched to a gene; V was cut back by 0 bases and J by 6 bases. This CDR3 has 13 residues.

This sequence joins TRBV3-1 (or the pseudogene TRBV3-2) and TRBJ2-3, with D tentatively TRBD2 (6 bases). V lost 8 bases to trimming and J lost 3 bases, with 15 bases between them. The CDR3 extends over 14 amino acids. Per the germline V gene, CDR1 is LGHDT and CDR2 is YNNKEL (reference sequence). The CDR3 region is CASSVFGGTDTQYF. The CDR3 nucleotides read TGTGCCAGCTCGGTCTTCGGAGGGACAGATACGCAGTATTTT.

The CDR3 reads CASSLSYGGSDQTEAFF. DNA for the CDR3: TGTGCCAGCAGTTTATCTTATGGGGGGTCGGATCAGACTGAAGCTTTCTTT. The chain is built from TRBV28 and TRBJ1-1, with a weak D call TRBD1 (5 bases). Deletions cut 1 base from V and 5 bases from J, with 20 bases between. There are 17 residues in the CDR3. Germline CDR1 and CDR2: MDHEN and SYDVKM.

The chain uses TRBV7-6 and TRBJ2-5; maybe TRBD2 (5 bases). V gave up 1 base and J gave up 6 bases, with 18 bases separating them. This CDR3 has 16 amino acids. From germline, CDR1 is SGHVS and CDR2 FNYEAQ. CDR3 bases: TGTGCCAGCAGCTTAGGGAGGACGGGCCAAATACAGACCCAGTACTTC. Translation gives CASSLGRTGQIQTQYF.

This chain joins TRBV3-1 (or the pseudogene TRBV3-2) and TRBJ1-1; D is perhaps TRBD1 (5 bases). Germline values: CDR1 LGHDT, CDR2 YNNKEL (reference sequence). This CDR3 spans 13 amino acids. V lost 0 bases and J 8 bases, leaving 10 bases between the germline ends. In DNA form, the CDR3 reads TGTGCCAGCAGCCAAGATGGGGCAGGGGAAGCTTTCTTT. Translated, it gives CASSQDGAGEAFF.

CDR3 region: CASSPRGYEQYF. CDR3 coding DNA: TGTGCCAGCAGCCCCAGGGGTTATGAGCAGTACTTC. The chain carries TRBV28 and TRBJ2-7; a weak D match, TRBD1 (6 bases). Per the germline V gene, CDR1 is MDHEN and CDR2 is SYDVKM. Trimming shortened V by 6 bases and J by 7 bases, and 13 bases separated the two germline ends. The CDR3 spans 12 residues.

This chain connects TRBV20-1 to TRBJ1-4; the D is unclear. The CDR3 covers 14 residues. V was clipped by 3 bases and J by 3 bases, with 11 bases between them. Germline values: CDR1 DFQATT, CDR2 SNEGSKA (reference sequence). The DNA of the CDR3 is TGCAGTGCTAGTATTCTGGGAGCTAATGAAAAACTGTTTTTT. Amino acids: CSASILGANEKLFF.

This rearrangement joins TRBV3-1 (or the pseudogene TRBV3-2) to TRBJ2-3, with 8 bases lining up with TRBD2. The CDR3 consists of 14 residues. CDR1 and CDR2 from the germline V gene are LGHDT and YNNKEL (reference sequence). V was clipped by 3 bases and J by 5 bases; unmatched bases: 4. The CDR3 here is CASSQRGAVDTQYF. In nucleotides, the CDR3 is TGTGCCAGCAGCCAGCGGGGGGCGGTAGATACGCAGTATTTT.

This chain joins TRBV6-6 and TRBJ1-4; 8 bases align to TRBD1. The V segment lost 6 bases and the J segment 9 bases; nucleotides outside the gene matches: 9. The germline CDR1 and CDR2 sequences are MNHNY and SVGAGI (reference sequence). The CDR3 spans 14 residues. The CDR3: CASSNTGGGKKLFF. The CDR3 DNA sequence: TGTGCCAGCAGCAATACAGGGGGAGGAAAAAAACTGTTTTTT.

The CDR3 loop reads CASSDRTGFADTQYF. The DNA for the CDR3 is TGTGCCAGCAGTGACCGGACAGGGTTCGCAGATACGCAGTATTTT. J is TRBJ2-3 and V is TRBV2; 8 positions agree with TRBD1. From germline, CDR1 is SNHLY and CDR2 FYNNEI. CDR3 length: 15 amino acids. V was clipped by 3 bases and J by 4 bases; unmatched bases: 6.

V and J are TRBV2 and TRBJ2-3; TRBD2 aligns across 12 bases. The CDR3 covers 15 residues. V lost 4 bases and J lost 2; bases outside the gene matches: 1. CDR1 SNHLY and CDR2 FYNNEI come from the germline V gene. CDR3 nucleotide sequence: TGTGCCAGCAGTGGGACTAGCGGGGTCACAGATACGCAGTATTTT. Translating it yields CASSGTSGVTDTQYF.

The chain carries TRBV9 and TRBJ2-2; TRBD1 is a possible D gene (6 bases). Deletions cut 0 bases from V and 6 bases from J, with 9 bases between. Germline CDR1 SGDLS, CDR2 YYNGEE. The CDR3 sequence is 14 residues long. The CDR3 nucleotides are TGTGCCAGCAGCGTAGCACAGGGCCCCGGGGAGCTGTTTTTT. As protein: CASSVAQGPGELFF.

This clone was picked up a small number of times. The rearrangement links TRBV5-4 to TRBJ2-3; 11 bases fit TRBD1. V gave up 0 bases and J gave up 6 bases; unmatched junction bases: 3. The germline CDR1 and CDR2 sequences are SGHNT and YYREEE (reference sequence). CDR3 length: 15 residues. The CDR3 protein is CASSLGGTGGDTQYF. The CDR3 DNA sequence: TGTGCCAGCAGCTTGGGAGGGACAGGGGGGGATACGCAGTATTTT.

This rearrangement joins TRBV29-1 to TRBJ1-5; 7 nucleotides agree with TRBD1. Germline trimming cut 7 bases from V and 5 bases from J; bases unmatched to any gene: 8. From germline, CDR1 is SQVTM and CDR2 ANQGSEA. This CDR3 has 13 amino acids. CDR3 protein: CSGQGQQYQPQHF. The CDR3, as DNA: TGCAGCGGGCAGGGACAGCAGTATCAGCCCCAGCATTTT. Filled out from reference TRBV29-1 and TRBJ1-5, the complete variable domain reads SAVISQKPSRDICQRGTSLTIQCQVDSQVTMMFWYRQQPGQSLTLIATANQGSEATYESGFVIDKFPISRPNLTFSTLTVSNMSPEDSSIYLCSGQGQQYQPQHFGDGTRLSIL.

This clone was counted once. This sequence joins TRBV24-1 and TRBJ2-7, with D possibly TRBD2 on 7 matching bases. This CDR3 spans 13 amino acids. V shed 3 bases and J shed 7 bases, with 12 bases lying between them. In germline, CDR1 is KGHDR, CDR2 SFDVKD. The CDR3 bases are TGTGCCACCAGTGATGGCAGGGGAGGGGAGCAGTACTTC. This translates into CATSDGRGGEQYF.

This chain's CDR3 is CAISESAGQGNEKLFF. Written as DNA, the CDR3 is TGTGCCATCAGTGAGTCGGCGGGACAGGGTAATGAAAAACTGTTTTTT. The V gene is TRBV10-3, the J gene TRBJ1-4; the match to TRBD1 covers 9 bases. The CDR3 runs 16 residues. In germline, CDR1 is ENHRY, CDR2 SYGVKD. With 0 bases clipped from V and 4 bases from J, the junction kept 3 bases outside the gene matches.

The V call is TRBV2, the J call TRBJ2-1, with 10 bases identical to TRBD1. Germline V gene sequence: CDR1 SNHLY, CDR2 FYNNEI. V shed 3 bases, J shed 2 bases, and the junction held 7 bases outside the gene matches. The CDR3 loop spans 17 amino acids. DNA for the CDR3: TGTGCCAGCAGTGATCCCTCCGGGACAGGGGCCTACAATGAGCAGTTCTTC. This codes for CASSDPSGTGAYNEQFF.

The chain uses TRBV5-4 and TRBJ2-1; D is unresolved. V lost 5 bases and J lost 7, with 19 bases in between. Germline V gene data show CDR1 as SGHNT and CDR2 as YYREEE (reference sequence). The CDR3 has 15 residues. CDR3 loop: CASSRRVEGVNEQFF. CDR3 DNA: TGTGCCAGCAGTCGCCGGGTAGAAGGAGTGAATGAGCAGTTCTTC.

The chain combines TRBV6-2 or TRBV6-3 with TRBJ2-3; D gene unclear. Germline CDR1 reads MNHEY; CDR2 reads SVGEGT. Trimming removed 3 bases at V and 4 bases at J, with 5 bases between. This CDR3 has 12 residues. The CDR3 DNA reads TGTGCCAGCAGTTATTTCGCAGATACGCAGTATTTT. The encoded protein is CASSYFADTQYF.